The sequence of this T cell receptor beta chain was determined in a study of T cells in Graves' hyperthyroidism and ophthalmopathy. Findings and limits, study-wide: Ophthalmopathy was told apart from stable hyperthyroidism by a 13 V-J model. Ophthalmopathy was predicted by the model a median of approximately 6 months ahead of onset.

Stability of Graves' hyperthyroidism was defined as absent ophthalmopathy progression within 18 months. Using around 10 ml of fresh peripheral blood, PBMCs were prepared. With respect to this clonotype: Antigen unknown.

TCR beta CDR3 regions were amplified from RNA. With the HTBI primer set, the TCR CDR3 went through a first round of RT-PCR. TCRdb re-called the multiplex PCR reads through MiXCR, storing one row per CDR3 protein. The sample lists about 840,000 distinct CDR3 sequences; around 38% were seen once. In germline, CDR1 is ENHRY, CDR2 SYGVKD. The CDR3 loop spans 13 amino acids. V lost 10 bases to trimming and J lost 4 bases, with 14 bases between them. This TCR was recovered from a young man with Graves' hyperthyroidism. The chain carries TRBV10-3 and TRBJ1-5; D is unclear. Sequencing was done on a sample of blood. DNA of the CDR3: TGTGCCAGCTCTCCGGTACCAAATCAGCCCCAGCATTTT. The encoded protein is CASSPVPNQPQHF.